A single sample gave rise to the 15 T cell receptor beta chains below, sequenced in a study of cytomegalovirus exposure and HLA in healthy donors. Sequencing was performed with immunoSEQ multiplex PCR; in TCRdb, only in-frame clones are kept and a portion is missing. Of some 270,000 clones listed, approximately 83% are singletons. Sequencing used PBMCs. The origin of the receptors is a woman between 18 and 29 years old in good health and CMV-seronegative.

This clone was seen more than once but under ten times. This rearrangement joins TRBV10-2 to TRBJ1-2, with D possibly matching TRBD1 (5 bases). Germline V gene data show CDR1 as WSHSY and CDR2 as SAAADI. Trimming removed 0 bases from V and 4 bases from J, with 15 bases in between. The CDR3 length is 16 residues. The CDR3 DNA follows: TGCGCCAGCAGTGAGTCGGTCCGGGGGGTTCGCTATGGCTACACCTTC. Its translation is CASSESVRGVRYGYTF.

This clone was seen more than once but under ten times. The CDR3 here is CASSITGGRTGELFF. The CDR3 DNA reads as TGTGCCAGTAGTATAACAGGGGGTAGAACCGGGGAGCTGTTTTTT. The chain links TRBV19 to TRBJ2-2; the match to TRBD1 covers 8 bases. The V gene's germline CDR1 is LNHDA and CDR2 SQIVND (reference sequence). CDR3 length: 15 residues. V was pared by 2 bases and J by 5 bases, with 4 bases of the junction left unmatched.

The chain employs TRBV5-1 and TRBJ1-1; D remains unclear. V was cut by 2 bases and J by 0 bases, with 5 bases left in between. This CDR3 spans 13 amino acids. The germline gives CDR1 SGHRS, CDR2 YFSETQ. For the CDR3, the DNA is TGCGCCAGCAGCTTTATAGTGAACACTGAAGCTTTCTTT. The encoded protein is CASSFIVNTEAFF.

This chain links TRBV7-8 with TRBJ2-2; 15 bases match TRBD2. The V segment lost 5 bases and the J segment 5 bases; nucleotides outside the gene matches: 6. CDR3 length: 17 amino acids. Germline CDR1 and CDR2: SGHVS and FQNEAQ. The CDR3 bases are TGTGCCAGCAGCCCGGGACTAGCGGGAGGAGGAACCGGGGAGCTGTTTTTT. This gives the protein CASSPGLAGGGTGELFF.

This clone has only a few counts. The chain combines TRBV27 with TRBJ1-5; unclear D gene. V shed 2 bases and J shed 6 bases, with 11 bases lying between them. The CDR3 sequence is 14 residues long. CDR1 is MNHEY and CDR2 is SMNVEV in the germline V gene (reference sequence). CDR3 DNA sequence: TGTGCCAGCAGTTTACTAACTAGTGGTCAGCCCCAGCATTTT. Amino acids: CASSLLTSGQPQHF.

The CDR3: CASRATGAGGKLFF. The CDR3 region has the DNA TGTGCCAGCAGGGCCACAGGGGCCGGTGGGAAACTGTTTTTT. V is TRBV28 and J is TRBJ1-4, with 7 positions matching TRBD1. The trim removed 6 bases at V and 11 bases at J, leaving 12 bases unmatched. The CDR3 runs 14 residues. Per the germline V gene, CDR1 is MDHEN and CDR2 is SYDVKM.

CDR3 sequence: CASSGQGARGEKLFF. The CDR3 nucleotides read TGCGCCAGCAGCGGACAGGGGGCGCGTGGTGAAAAACTGTTTTTT. The rearrangement links TRBV5-1 to TRBJ1-4, with 11 bases lining up with TRBD1. This CDR3 has 15 amino acids. Trimming took 4 bases from V and 7 from J; bases not matched to a gene: 6. CDR1 and CDR2 from the germline V gene are SGHRS and YFSETQ.

The CDR3 DNA reads TGCGCCAGCAGCTTGGCCGGAGGGCCTAATGGCTACACCTTC. Its protein is CASSLAGGPNGYTF. The rearrangement links TRBV5-1 to TRBJ1-2; unclear D gene. Germline V gene lookup returns CDR1 SGHRS and CDR2 YFSETQ. This CDR3 has 14 amino acids. Between the trimmed V and J ends, which lost 0 bases and 6 bases, there was a span of 12 bases.

The V call is TRBV1, the J call TRBJ2-7; TRBD1 is the table's D call, not checked against the DNA. TRBV1 is an annotated pseudogene. The CDR3 extends over 18 amino acids. The CDR3 DNA reads TGCACCAGCAGCCAAGAAATCAGGGCTAATGTGCGGCCCTACGAGCAGTACTTC. Translating it yields CTSSQEIRANVRPYEQYF.

The rearrangement uses TRBV4-3 and TRBJ1-2; TRBD1 is a possible D gene (6 bases). Germline-derived CDR1 and CDR2 are LGHNA and YSLEER. This CDR3 spans 13 amino acids. V was shortened by 5 bases and J by 8 bases, with 15 bases between the two germline ends. As DNA, the CDR3 is TGCGCCAGCAGCGTCAGCAGGGGCAAAGGCTACACCTTC. Its translation: CASSVSRGKGYTF.

This chain joins TRBV6-6 and TRBJ1-1; no clear D. The CDR3 runs to 15 residues. The germline V and J ends were trimmed by 7 bases and 2 bases, with 17 bases remaining between them. Looked up from germline, CDR1 is MNHNY and CDR2 is SVGAGI (reference sequence). The CDR3 bases are TGTGCCAGCACTACTCCCCCGGGTCTTAACACTGAAGCTTTCTTT. Amino acids: CASTTPPGLNTEAFF.

This clone came up a few times. The gene calls are TRBV5-1 and TRBJ2-3; 7 bases line up with TRBD2. This CDR3 region has 14 residues. V shed 3 bases, J shed 5 bases, and the junction held 6 bases outside the gene matches. From germline, CDR1 is SGHRS and CDR2 YFSETQ. The chain's CDR3 is CASSSGTGGDTQYF. For the CDR3, the DNA is TGCGCCAGCAGCTCAGGGACGGGGGGAGATACGCAGTATTTT.

This chain links TRBV7-8 with TRBJ2-7; D remains ambiguous. Germline loops: CDR1 SGHVS, CDR2 FQNEAQ. Trimming took 2 bases from V and 5 from J, leaving 16 bases between them. The CDR3 extends over 15 amino acids. CDR3 sequence reads: CASSLRRIVRDEQYF. The CDR3 region has the DNA TGTGCCAGCAGCTTACGCAGGATCGTCCGCGACGAGCAGTACTTC.

V usage is TRBV14 and J usage is TRBJ2-7; a possible D gene is TRBD2 (5 bases). This CDR3 has 15 amino acids. The germline V and J ends were trimmed by 2 bases and 3 bases, with 14 bases remaining between them. CDR1 is SGHDN and CDR2 is FVKESK in the germline V gene. In DNA form, the CDR3 reads TGTGCCAGCAGCCAATATACAGCGGAGGACTACGAGCAGTACTTC. Its translation is CASSQYTAEDYEQYF.

V usage is TRBV10-1 and J usage is TRBJ2-5, with D maybe TRBD2 (5 bases). The CDR3 consists of 16 residues. Trimming stripped 5 bases from V and 1 base from J, with 17 bases between. Germline lookup yields CDR1 WNHNN and CDR2 SYGVQD (reference sequence). CDR3 loop: CASSPLGNGIQETQYF. CDR3 coding DNA: TGCGCCAGCAGTCCTCTAGGGAACGGGATCCAAGAGACCCAGTACTTC.